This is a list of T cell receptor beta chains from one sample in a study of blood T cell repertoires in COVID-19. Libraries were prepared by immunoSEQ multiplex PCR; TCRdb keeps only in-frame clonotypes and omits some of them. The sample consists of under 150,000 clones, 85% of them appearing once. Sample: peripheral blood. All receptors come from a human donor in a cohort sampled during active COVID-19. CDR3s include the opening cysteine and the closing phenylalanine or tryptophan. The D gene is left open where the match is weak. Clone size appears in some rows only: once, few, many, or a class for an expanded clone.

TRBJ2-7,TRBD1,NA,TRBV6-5,TGTGCCAGCAGGGGGACAGGATCCTACGAGCAGTACTTC,CASRGTGSYEQYF
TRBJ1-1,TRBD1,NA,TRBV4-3,TGCGCCAGCAGCCAAAGTCCTGACAGGGGATCTGAAGCTTTCTTT,CASSQSPDRGSEAFF
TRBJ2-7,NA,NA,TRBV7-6,TGTGCCAGCAGCTTAGAGGACAAGTCCTACGAGCAGTACTTC,CASSLEDKSYEQYF
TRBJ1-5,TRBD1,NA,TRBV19,TGTGCCAGTAGTTCACAGGGGTTTCAAAACCAGCCCCAGCATTTT,CASSSQGFQNQPQHF
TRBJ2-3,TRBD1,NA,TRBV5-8,TGTGCCAGCAGCCAACAGGGGCTGGACACAGATACGCAGTATTTT,CASSQQGLDTDTQYF
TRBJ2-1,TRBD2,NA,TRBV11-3,TGTGCCAGCAGCCACGATGGCGGGGGGAACAATGAGCAGTTCTTC,CASSHDGGGNNEQFF
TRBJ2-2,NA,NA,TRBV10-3,TGTGCCATCAGCGACAGTGTTAACACCGGGGAGCTGTTTTTT,CAISDSVNTGELFF
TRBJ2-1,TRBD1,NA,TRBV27,TGTGCCAGCAGGGTTCGGGACAGGGGAGATAATGAGCAGTTCTTC,CASRVRDRGDNEQFF
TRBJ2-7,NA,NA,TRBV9,TGTGCCAGCAGCGGACCCCATCGGGGCTCCTACGAGCAGTACTTC,CASSGPHRGSYEQYF
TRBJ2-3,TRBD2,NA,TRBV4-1,TGCGCCAGCAGCCCGTTGACTAGCGGGTTTCAAGATACGCAGTATTTT,CASSPLTSGFQDTQYF
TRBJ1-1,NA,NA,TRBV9,TGTGCCAGCAGCGTAAACACGGGCACTGAAGCTTTCTTT,CASSVNTGTEAFF
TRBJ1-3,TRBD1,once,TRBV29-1,TGCAGCGTTGAAGACGCAACCGGACAGGGTGGAAACACCATATATTTT,CSVEDATGQGGNTIYF
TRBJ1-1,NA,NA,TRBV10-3,TGTGCCATCAGTGAGTCGAATGACAGGCCGAACACTGAAGCTTTCTTT,CAISESNDRPNTEAFF
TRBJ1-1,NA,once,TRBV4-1,TGCGCCAGCAGCCAAGTAAGTCAGAATGATATGAACACTGAAGCTTTCTTT,CASSQVSQNDMNTEAFF
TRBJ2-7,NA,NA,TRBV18,TGTGCCAGCTCGAGACAGTTCTCCTACGAGCAGTACTTC,CASSRQFSYEQYF
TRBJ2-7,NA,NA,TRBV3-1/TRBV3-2,TGTGCCAGCAGCCAAGTCGCGGGGGCTTACGAGCAGTACTTC,CASSQVAGAYEQYF
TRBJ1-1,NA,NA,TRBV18,TGTGCCAGCTCACCTCGACAGGAGATGAACACTGAAGCTTTCTTT,CASSPRQEMNTEAFF
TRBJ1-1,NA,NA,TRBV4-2,TGTGCCAGCAGCCTAGTGGGCGTCACGGGGGCTTTCTTT,CASSLVGVTGAFF
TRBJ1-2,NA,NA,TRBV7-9,TGTGCCAGCAGCCAGTCGACAGGCCTAACTAACTATGGCTACACCTTC,CASSQSTGLTNYGYTF
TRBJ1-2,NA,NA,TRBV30,TGTGCCTGGAGTGTTAGTGACACTGGCTACACCTTC,CAWSVSDTGYTF
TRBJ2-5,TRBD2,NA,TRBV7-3,TGTGCCAGCAGCTTAAGTGGCGGGGGGTACCAAGAGACCCAGTACTTC,CASSLSGGGYQETQYF
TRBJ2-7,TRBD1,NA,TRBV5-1,TGCGCCAGCAGCTCGGGCCGGGACAGGAAAGTGAAGGACGAGCAGTACTTC,CASSSGRDRKVKDEQYF
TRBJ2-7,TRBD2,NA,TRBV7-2,TGTGCCAGCAGCTTAGAACCGGGACTAGTCCACGAGCAGTACTTC,CASSLEPGLVHEQYF
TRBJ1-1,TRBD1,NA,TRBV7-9,TGTGCCAGCAGCCAAGGCGGACAGGTGCTTTCTGAAGCTTTCTTT,CASSQGGQVLSEAFF